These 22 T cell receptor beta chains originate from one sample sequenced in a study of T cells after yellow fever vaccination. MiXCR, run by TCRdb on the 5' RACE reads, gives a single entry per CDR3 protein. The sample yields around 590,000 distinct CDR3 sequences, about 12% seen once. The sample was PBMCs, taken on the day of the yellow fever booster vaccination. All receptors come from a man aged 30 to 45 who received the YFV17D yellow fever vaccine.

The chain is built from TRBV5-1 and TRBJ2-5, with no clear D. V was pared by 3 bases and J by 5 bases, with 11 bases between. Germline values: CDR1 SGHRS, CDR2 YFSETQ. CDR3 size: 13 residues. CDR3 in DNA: TGCGCCAGCAGCTCCTTTTTGGGGGAGACCCAGTACTTC. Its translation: CASSSFLGETQYF.

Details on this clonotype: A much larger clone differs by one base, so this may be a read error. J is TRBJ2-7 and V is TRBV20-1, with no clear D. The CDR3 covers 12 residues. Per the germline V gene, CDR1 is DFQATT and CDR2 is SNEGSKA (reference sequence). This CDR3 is CSASGLGYEQCF. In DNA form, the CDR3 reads TGCAGTGCTAGCGGGTTGGGTTACGAGCAGTGCTTC.

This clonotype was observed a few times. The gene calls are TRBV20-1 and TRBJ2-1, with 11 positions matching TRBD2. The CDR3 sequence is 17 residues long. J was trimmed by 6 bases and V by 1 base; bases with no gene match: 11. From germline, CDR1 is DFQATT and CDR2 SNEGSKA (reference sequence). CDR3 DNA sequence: TGCAGTGCTAGAGGCGCCACCGGGACTAGCGGTCTCAATGAGCAGTTCTTC. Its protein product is CSARGATGTSGLNEQFF.

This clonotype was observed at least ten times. The chain's CDR3 is CASSPSGRALNEQFF. DNA for the CDR3: TGTGCCAGCAGCCCTAGCGGGAGGGCCCTTAATGAGCAGTTCTTC. The chain links TRBV9 to TRBJ2-1; 12 bases agree with TRBD2. CDR3 length equals 15 residues. Germline lookup yields CDR1 SGDLS and CDR2 YYNGEE. Germline trimming cut 4 bases from V and 7 bases from J; bases unmatched to any gene: 6.

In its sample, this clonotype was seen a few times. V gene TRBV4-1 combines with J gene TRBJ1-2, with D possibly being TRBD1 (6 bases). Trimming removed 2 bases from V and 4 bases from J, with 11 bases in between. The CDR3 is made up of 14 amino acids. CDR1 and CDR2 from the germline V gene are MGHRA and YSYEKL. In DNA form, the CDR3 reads TGCGCCAGCAGCCAACTAGGGGGGTCCTATGGCTACACCTTC. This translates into CASSQLGGSYGYTF.

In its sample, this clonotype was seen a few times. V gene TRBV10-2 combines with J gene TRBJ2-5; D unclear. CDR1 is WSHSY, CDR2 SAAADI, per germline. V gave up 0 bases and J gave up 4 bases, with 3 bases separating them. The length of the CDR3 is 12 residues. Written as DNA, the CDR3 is TGCGCCAGCAGTGAGTCGACAGAGACCCAGTACTTC. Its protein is CASSESTETQYF.

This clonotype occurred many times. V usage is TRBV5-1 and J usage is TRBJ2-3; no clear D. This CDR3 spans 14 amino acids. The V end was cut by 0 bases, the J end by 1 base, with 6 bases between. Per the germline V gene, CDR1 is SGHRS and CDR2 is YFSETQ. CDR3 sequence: CASSLGSGTDTQYF. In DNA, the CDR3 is TGCGCCAGCAGCTTGGGTTCAGGCACAGATACGCAGTATTTT.

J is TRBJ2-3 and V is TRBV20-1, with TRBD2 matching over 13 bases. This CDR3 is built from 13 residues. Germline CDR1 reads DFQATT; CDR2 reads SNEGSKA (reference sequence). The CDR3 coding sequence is TGCAGATTGACTAGCGGGAGGACAGATACGCAGTATTTT. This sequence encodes CRLTSGRTDTQYF.

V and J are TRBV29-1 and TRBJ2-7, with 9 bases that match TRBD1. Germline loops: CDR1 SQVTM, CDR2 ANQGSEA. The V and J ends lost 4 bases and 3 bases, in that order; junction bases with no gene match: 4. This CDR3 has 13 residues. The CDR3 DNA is TGCAGCGTTGTTGGGACAGGGATCTACGAGCAGTACTTC. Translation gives CSVVGTGIYEQYF.

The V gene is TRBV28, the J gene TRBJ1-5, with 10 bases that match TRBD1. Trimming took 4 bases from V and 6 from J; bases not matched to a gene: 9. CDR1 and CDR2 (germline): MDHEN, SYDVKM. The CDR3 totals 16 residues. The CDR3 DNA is TGTGCCAGCAGTTCGGGGGACAGGGGTGTTACTCAGCCCCAGCATTTT. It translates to CASSSGDRGVTQPQHF.

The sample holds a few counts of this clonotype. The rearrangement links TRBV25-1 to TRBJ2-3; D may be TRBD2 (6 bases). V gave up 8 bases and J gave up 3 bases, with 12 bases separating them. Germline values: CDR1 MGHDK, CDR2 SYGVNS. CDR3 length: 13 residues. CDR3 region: CASCPGGTDTQYF. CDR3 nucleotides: TGTGCCAGCTGCCCCGGGGGTACAGATACGCAGTATTTT.

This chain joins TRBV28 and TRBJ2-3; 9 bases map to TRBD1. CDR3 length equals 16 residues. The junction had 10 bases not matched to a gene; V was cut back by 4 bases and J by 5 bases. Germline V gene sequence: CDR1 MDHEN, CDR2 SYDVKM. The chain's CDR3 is CASSSIGQGPIDTQYF. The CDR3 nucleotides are TGTGCCAGCAGTTCAATCGGACAGGGGCCGATAGATACGCAGTATTTT.

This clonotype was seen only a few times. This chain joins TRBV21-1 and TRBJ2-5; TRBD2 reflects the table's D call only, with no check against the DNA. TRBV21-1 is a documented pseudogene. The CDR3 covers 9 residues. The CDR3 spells CDPPPAQYF. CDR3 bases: TGTGACCCACCTCCTGCCCAGTACTTC.

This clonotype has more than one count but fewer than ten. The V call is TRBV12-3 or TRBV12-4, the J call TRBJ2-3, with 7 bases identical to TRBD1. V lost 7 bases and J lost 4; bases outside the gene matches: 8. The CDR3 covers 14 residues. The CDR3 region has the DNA TGTGCCAGCAACAGACAGGGCTCGCCAGATACGCAGTATTTT. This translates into CASNRQGSPDTQYF.

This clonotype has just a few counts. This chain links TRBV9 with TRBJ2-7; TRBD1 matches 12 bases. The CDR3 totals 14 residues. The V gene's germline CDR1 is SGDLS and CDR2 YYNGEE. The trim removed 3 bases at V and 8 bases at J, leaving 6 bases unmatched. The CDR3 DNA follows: TGTGCCAGCAGCGCCCCCGGGACAGGGGGCAAGCAGTACTTC. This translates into CASSAPGTGGKQYF.

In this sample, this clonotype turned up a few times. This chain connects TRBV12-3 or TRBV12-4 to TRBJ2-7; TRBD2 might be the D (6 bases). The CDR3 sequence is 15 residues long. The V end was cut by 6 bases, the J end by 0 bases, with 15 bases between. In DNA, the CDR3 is TGTGCCAGCAGCCATCGCGGGACGGGCTCCTACGAGCAGTACTTC. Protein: CASSHRGTGSYEQYF.

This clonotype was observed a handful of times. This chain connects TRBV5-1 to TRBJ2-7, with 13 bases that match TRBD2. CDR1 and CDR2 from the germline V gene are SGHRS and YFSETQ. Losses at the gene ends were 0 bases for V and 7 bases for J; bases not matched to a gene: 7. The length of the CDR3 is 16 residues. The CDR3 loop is CASSLGGGLAGEEQYF. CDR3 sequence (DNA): TGCGCCAGCAGCTTGGGGGGTGGACTAGCGGGAGAAGAGCAGTACTTC.

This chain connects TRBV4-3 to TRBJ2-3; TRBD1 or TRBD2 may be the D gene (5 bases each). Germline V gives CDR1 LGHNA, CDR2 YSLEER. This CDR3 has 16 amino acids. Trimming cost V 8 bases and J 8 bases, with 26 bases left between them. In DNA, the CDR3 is TGCGCCAGCTCCCGGGGCGGAGGTTCGACTATTGTTACGCAGTATTTT. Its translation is CASSRGGGSTIVTQYF.

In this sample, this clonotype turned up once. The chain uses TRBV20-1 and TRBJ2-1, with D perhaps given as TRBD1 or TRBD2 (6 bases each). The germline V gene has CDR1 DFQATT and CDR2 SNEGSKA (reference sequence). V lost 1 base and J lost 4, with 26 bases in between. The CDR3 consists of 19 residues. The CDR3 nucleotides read TGCAGTGCTAGAGCCCCCTCCTGGGTAGCACGGGGGCCATACAATGAGCAGTTCTTC. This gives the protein CSARAPSWVARGPYNEQFF.

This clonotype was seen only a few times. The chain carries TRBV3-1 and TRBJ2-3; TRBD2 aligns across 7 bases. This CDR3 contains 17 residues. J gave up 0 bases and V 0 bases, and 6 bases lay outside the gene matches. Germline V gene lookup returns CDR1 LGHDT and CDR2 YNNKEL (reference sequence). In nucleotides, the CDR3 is TGTGCCAGCAGCCAAGATCGGCTAGCGGCTAGCACAGATACGCAGTATTTT. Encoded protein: CASSQDRLAASTDTQYF.

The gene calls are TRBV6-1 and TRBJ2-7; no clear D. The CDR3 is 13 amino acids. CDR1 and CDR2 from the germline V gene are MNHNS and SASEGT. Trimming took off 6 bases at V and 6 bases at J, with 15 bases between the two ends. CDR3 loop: CASRPNRVGEQYF. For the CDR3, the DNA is TGTGCCAGCAGACCAAATAGGGTGGGCGAGCAGTACTTC.

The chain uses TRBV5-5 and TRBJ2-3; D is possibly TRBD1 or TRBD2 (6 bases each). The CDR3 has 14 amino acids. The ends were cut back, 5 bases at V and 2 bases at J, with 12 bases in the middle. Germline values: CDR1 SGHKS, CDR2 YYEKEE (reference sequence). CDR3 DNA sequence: TGTGCCAGCAGGGCGGGACATCTCACAGATACGCAGTATTTT. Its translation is CASRAGHLTDTQYF. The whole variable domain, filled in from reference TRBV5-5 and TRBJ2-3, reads DAGVTQSPTHLIKTRGQQVTLRCSPISGHKSVSWYQQVLGQGPQFIFQYYEKEERGRGNFPDRFSARQFPNYSSELNVNALLLGDSALYLCASRAGHLTDTQYFGPGTRLTVL.